The source of this T cell receptor beta chain is a study of shared clonotypes between healthy human individuals. Overall study results and limits: Large sequencing depth failed to make sorted-subset sequencing complete, rarefaction showed. Naive subsets generally exceeded memory subsets in estimated richness.

A remark on this clone: The target antigen is unknown.

Germline CDR1 reads LNHDA; CDR2 reads SQIVND (reference sequence). J gave up 4 bases and V 3 bases, and 4 bases lay outside the gene matches. The CDR3 totals 15 residues. Evenly divided among several immunoSEQ plates was the genomic DNA of each subset. Generated by immunoSEQ multiplex PCR, the TCRdb table keeps only in-frame clones and is missing some. The sample includes millions of clones, more than 80% of them seen just once. This chain joins TRBV19 and TRBJ2-1, with 9 positions matching TRBD2. The sample was naive CD4+ T cells sorted from blood. Documented subset: CD45RA+ positively selected. This receptor was taken from a man younger than 35 in good health. The CDR3 DNA reads TGTGCCAGTAGTATTGGAGCGGGAGGATACAATGAGCAGTTCTTC. Translating gives CASSIGAGGYNEQFF.